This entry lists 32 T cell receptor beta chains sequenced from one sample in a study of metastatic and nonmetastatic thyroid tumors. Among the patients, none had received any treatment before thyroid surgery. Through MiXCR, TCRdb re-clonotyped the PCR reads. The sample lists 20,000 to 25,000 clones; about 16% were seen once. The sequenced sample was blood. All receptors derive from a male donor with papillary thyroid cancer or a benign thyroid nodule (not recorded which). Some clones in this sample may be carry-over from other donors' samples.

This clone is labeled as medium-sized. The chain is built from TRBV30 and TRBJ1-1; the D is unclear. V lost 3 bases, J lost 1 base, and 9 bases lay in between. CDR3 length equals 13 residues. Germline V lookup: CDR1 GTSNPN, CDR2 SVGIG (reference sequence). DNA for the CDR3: TGTGCCTGGAGCGGTCAGGCGAACACTGAAGCTTTCTTT. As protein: CAWSGQANTEAFF.

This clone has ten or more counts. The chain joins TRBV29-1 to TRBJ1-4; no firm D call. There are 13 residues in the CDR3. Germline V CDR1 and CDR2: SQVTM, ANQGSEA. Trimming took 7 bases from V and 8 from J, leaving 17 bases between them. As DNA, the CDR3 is TGCAGCGCCGAAACCCCCGGTTGGGAAAAACTGTTTTTT. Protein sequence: CSAETPGWEKLFF.

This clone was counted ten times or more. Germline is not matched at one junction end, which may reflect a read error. The CDR3 nucleotides are TGTGCCAGCAGGTTGGGAAGCGGGCGGTTCACCGGGGAGCTGTTTTTT. Translating gives CASRLGSGRFTGELFF. The chain couples TRBV5-4 to TRBJ2-2; tentatively, D is TRBD2 (6 bases). Germline V gives CDR1 SGHNT, CDR2 YYREEE (reference sequence). The CDR3 is 16 amino acids. Full variable domain (missing parts from reference TRBV5-4 and TRBJ2-2): ETGVTQSPTHLIKTRGQQVTLRCSSQSGHNTVSWYQQALGQGPQFIFQYYREEENGRGNFPPRFSGLQFPNYSSELNVNALELDDSALYLCASRLGSGRFTGELFFGEGSRLTVL.

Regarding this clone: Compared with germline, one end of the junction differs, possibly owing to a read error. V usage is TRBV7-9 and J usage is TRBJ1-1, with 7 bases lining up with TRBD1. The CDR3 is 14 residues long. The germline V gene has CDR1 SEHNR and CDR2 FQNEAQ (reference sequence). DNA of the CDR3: TGTGCCAGCAACGCGGGACAGCTGAACACTGAATCTTTCTTT. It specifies CASNAGQLNTESFF.

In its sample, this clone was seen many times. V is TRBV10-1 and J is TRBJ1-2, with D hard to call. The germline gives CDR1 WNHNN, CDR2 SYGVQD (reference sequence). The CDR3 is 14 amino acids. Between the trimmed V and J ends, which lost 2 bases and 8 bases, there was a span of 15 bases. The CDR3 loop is CASSERLEGSGYTF. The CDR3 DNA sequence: TGCGCCAGCAGTGAGAGGCTAGAGGGAAGCGGCTACACCTTC.

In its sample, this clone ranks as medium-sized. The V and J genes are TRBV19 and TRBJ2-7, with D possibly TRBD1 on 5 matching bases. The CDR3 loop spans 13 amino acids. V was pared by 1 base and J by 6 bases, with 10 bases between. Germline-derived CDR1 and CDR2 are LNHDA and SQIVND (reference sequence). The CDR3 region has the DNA TGTGCCAGTAGTATAGCGCCAGGGCGCGAGCAGTACTTC. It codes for CASSIAPGREQYF.

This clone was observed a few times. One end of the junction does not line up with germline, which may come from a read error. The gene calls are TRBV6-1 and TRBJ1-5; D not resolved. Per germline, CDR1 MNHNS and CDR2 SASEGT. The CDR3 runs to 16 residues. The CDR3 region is CASSAERYGSNQPQHF. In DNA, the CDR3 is TGTGCCAGCAGTGCCGAAAGGTATGGGAGCAATCAGCCACAGCATTTT.

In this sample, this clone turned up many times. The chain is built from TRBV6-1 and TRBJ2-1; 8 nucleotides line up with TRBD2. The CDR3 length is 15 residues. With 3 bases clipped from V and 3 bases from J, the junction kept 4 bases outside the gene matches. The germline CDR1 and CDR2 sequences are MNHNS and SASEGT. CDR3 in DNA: TGTGCCAGCAGTGAGGGTAGCGGGGACTACAATGAGCAGTTCTTC. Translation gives CASSEGSGDYNEQFF.

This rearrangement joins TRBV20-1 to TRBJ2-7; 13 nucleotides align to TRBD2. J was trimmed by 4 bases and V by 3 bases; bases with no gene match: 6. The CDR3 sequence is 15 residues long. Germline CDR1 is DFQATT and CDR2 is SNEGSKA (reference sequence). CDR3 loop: CSASDGTSGKYEQYF. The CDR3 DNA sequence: TGCAGTGCTAGCGACGGGACTAGCGGGAAATACGAGCAGTACTTC.

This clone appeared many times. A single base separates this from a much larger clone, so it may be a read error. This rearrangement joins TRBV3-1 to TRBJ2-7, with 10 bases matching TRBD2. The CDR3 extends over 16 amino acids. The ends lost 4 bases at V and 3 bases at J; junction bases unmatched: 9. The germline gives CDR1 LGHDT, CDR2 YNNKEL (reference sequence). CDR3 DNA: TGTGCCAGCAGCCGAGCGGGAGGGACTGGATTCTACGAGCAGTACTTC. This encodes CASSRAGGTGFYEQYF.

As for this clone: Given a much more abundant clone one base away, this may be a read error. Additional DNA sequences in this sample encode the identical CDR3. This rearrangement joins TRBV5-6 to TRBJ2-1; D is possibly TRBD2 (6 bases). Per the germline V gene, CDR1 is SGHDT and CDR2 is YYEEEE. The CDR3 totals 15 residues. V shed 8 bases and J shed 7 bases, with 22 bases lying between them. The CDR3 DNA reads TGTGCCAGTAGCCCAGCAGGGACTCCGTCTAATGAGCAGTTCTTC. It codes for CASSPAGTPSNEQFF.

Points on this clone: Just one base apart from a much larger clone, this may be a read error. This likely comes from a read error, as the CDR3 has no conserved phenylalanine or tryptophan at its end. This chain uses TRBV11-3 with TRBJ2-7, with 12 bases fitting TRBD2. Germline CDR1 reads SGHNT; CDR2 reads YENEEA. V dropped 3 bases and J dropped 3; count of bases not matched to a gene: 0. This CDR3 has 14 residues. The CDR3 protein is CASSLTSGSYEQYS. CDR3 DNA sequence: TGTGCCAGCAGCTTGACTAGCGGGAGCTACGAGCAGTACTCC.

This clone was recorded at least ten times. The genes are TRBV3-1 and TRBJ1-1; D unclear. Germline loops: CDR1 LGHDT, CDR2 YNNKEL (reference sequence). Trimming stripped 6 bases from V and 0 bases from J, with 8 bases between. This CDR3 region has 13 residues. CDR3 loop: CASRNGMNTEAFF. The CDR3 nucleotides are TGTGCCAGCAGGAACGGGATGAACACTGAAGCTTTCTTT.

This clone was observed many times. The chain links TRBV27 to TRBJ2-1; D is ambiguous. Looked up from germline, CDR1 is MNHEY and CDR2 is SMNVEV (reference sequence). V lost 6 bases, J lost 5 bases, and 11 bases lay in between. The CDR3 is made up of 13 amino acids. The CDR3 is CASRFDLNNEQFF. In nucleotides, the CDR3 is TGTGCCAGCAGATTCGACCTTAACAATGAGCAGTTCTTC.

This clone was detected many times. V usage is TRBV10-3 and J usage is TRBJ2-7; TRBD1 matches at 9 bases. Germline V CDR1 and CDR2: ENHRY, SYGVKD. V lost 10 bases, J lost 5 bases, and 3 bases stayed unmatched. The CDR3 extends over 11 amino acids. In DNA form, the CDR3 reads TGTGCCACCCGGGACAGGGACGAGCAGTACTTC. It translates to CATRDRDEQYF.

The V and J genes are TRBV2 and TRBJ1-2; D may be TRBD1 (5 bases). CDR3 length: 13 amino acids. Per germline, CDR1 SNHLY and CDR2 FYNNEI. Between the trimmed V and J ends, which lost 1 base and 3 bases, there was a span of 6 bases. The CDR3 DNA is TGTGCCAGCAGTGAAGGGGGGTACTATGGCTACACCTTC. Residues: CASSEGGYYGYTF. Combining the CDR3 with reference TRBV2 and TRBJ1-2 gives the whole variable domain EPEVTQTPSHQVTQMGQEVILRCVPISNHLYFYWYRQILGQKVEFLVSFYNNEISEKSEIFDDQFSVERPDGSNFTLKIRSTKLEDSAMYFCASSEGGYYGYTFGSGTRLTVV.

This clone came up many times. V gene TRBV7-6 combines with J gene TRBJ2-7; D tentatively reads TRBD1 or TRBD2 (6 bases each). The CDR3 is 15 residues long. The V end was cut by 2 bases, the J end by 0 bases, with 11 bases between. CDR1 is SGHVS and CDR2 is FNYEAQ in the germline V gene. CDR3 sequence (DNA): TGTGCCAGCAGCTTAACGGGGGCCAGCTCCTACGAGCAGTACTTC. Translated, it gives CASSLTGASSYEQYF.

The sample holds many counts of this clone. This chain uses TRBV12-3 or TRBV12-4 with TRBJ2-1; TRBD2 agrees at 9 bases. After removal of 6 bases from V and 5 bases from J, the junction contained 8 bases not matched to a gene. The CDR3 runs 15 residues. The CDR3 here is CASSALAGQDNEQFF. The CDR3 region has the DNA TGTGCCAGCAGCGCCCTAGCGGGGCAAGACAATGAGCAGTTCTTC.

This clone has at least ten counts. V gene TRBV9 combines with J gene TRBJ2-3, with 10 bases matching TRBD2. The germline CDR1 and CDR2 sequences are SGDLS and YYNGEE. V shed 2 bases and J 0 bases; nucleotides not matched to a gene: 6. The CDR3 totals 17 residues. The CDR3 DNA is TGTGCCAGCAGCGTGGGTAGCGGGGGGCATAGCACAGATACGCAGTATTTT. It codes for CASSVGSGGHSTDTQYF.

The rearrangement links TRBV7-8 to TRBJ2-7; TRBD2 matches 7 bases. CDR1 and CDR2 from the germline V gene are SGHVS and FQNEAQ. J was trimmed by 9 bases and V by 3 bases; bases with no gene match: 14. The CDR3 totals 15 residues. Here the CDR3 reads CASSLASGGAVRQYF. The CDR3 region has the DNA TGTGCCAGCAGCTTGGCTAGCGGAGGGGCGGTCCGGCAGTACTTC.

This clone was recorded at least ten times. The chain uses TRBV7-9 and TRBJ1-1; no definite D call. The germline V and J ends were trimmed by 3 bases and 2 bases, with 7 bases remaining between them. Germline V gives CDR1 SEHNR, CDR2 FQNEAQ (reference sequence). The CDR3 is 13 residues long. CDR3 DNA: TGTGCCAGCAGCTTTGCGGGAAACACTGAAGCTTTCTTT. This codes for CASSFAGNTEAFF.

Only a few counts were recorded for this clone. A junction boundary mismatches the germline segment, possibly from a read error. The CDR3 region is CASSEVSWSTDTHYF. In DNA form, the CDR3 reads TGTGCCAGCAGTGAAGTTAGCTGGAGCACAGATACGCATTATTTT. The chain combines TRBV6-1 with TRBJ2-3; D unclear. This CDR3 has 15 residues. Germline V gives CDR1 MNHNS, CDR2 SASEGT.

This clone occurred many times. The CDR3 bases are TGCGCCAGCAGCCAAGGGGACAGGGCCACAGATACGCAGTATTTT. Translated: CASSQGDRATDTQYF. This chain connects TRBV4-1 to TRBJ2-3, with 9 nucleotides matching TRBD1. Per the germline V gene, CDR1 is MGHRA and CDR2 is YSYEKL. V was pared by 1 base and J by 2 bases, with 1 base of the junction left unmatched. The CDR3 has 15 amino acids.

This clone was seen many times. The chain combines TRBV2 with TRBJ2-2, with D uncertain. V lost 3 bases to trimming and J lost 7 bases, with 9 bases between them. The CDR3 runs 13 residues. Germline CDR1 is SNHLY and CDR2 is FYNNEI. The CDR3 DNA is TGTGCCAGCAGTGACAGTCAGGTCGGGGAGCTGTTTTTT. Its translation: CASSDSQVGELFF.

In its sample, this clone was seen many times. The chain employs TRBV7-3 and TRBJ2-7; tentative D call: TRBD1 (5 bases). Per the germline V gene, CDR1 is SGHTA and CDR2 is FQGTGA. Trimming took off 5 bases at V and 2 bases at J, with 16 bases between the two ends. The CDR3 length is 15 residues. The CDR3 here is CASSPQAISTYEQYF. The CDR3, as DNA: TGTGCCAGCAGCCCACAGGCGATATCCACCTACGAGCAGTACTTC.

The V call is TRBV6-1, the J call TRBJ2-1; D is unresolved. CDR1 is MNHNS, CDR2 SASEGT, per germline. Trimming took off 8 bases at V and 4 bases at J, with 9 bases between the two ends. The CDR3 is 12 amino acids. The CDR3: CASRKSYNEQFF. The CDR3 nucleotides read TGTGCCAGCCGAAAGTCGTACAATGAGCAGTTCTTC.

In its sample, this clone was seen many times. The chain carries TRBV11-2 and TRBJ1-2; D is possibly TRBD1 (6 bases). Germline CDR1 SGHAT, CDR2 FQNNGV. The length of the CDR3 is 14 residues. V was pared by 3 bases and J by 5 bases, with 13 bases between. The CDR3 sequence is CASSFQDSAYGYTF. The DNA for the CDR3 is TGTGCCAGCAGCTTTCAGGACAGTGCGTATGGCTACACCTTC.

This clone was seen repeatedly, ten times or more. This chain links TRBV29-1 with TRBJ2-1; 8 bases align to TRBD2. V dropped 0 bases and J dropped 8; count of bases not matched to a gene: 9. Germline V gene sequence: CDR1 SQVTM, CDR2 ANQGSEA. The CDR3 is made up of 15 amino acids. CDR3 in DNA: TGCAGCGTTGAAGATCGACTAGCGCCGCAGTATGAGCAGTTCTTC. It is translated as CSVEDRLAPQYEQFF.

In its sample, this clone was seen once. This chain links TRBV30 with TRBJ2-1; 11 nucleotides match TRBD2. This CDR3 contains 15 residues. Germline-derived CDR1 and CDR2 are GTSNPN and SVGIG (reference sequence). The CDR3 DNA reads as TGTGGCTGTATCCCACTAGCGGGAGACTACAATGAGCAGTTCTTC. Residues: CGCIPLAGDYNEQFF.

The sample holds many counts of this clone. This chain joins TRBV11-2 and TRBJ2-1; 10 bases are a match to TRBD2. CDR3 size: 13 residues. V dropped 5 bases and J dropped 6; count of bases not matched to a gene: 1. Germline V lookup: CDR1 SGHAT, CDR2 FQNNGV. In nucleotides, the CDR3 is TGTGCCAGCAGCGCTAGCGGGAGCAATGAGCAGTTCTTC. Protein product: CASSASGSNEQFF. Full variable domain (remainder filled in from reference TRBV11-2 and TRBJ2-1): EAGVAQSPRYKIIEKRQSVAFWCNPISGHATLYWYQQILGQGPKLLIQFQNNGVVDDSQLPKDRFSAERLKGVDSTLKIQPAKLEDSAVYLCASSASGSNEQFFGPGTRLTVL.

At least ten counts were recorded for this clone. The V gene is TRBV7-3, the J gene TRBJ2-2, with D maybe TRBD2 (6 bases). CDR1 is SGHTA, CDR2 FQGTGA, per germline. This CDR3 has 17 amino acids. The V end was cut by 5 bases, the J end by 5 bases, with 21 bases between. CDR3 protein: CASSPQGAGPGTGELFF. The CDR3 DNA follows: TGTGCCAGCAGCCCCCAAGGGGCGGGGCCGGGGACCGGGGAGCTGTTTTTT.

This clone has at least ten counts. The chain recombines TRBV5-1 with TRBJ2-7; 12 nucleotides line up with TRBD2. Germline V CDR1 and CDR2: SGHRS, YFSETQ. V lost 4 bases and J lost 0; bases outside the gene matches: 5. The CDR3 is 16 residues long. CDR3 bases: TGCGCCAGCAGCCAGGGACTAGCGGGCGCCTCCTACGAGCAGTACTTC. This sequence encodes CASSQGLAGASYEQYF.